This T cell receptor (beta chain) is from a study of CD8+CD57+ T cells in acquired aplastic anemia. General study findings and limits: Patients showed no significant difference from controls in CD8+ Simpson's diversity. Almost 30 shared CD8+ CDR3s appeared highly expressed within patients' immunodominant clones.

Regarding this clonotype: Its target is not known.

Those patients picked for sequencing had displayed CD8+CD57+ cell expansion on flow cytometry. Germline CDR1 is SGHDN and CDR2 is FVKESK. The CDR3 totals 14 residues. V lost 6 bases and J lost 4, with 15 bases in between. Researchers used genomic DNA as the template to profile TCR beta VDJ and CDR3. MiXCR was run by TCRdb on the reads, yielding one entry per CDR3 protein. The sample holds 260,000 or so distinct CDR3 sequences; 70% to 85% are singletons and the top ten take 42%. This receptor was identified in a human donor with aplastic anemia. The V call is TRBV14, the J call TRBJ1-1; D perhaps matches TRBD1 (5 bases). Sequenced: sorted CD4+, CD8+, or CD8+CD57+ T cells (not recorded which) from PBMCs. CDR3 residues: CASSRTPLSTEAFF. For the CDR3, the DNA is TGTGCCAGCAGTCGGACACCGCTTAGCACTGAAGCTTTCTTT.